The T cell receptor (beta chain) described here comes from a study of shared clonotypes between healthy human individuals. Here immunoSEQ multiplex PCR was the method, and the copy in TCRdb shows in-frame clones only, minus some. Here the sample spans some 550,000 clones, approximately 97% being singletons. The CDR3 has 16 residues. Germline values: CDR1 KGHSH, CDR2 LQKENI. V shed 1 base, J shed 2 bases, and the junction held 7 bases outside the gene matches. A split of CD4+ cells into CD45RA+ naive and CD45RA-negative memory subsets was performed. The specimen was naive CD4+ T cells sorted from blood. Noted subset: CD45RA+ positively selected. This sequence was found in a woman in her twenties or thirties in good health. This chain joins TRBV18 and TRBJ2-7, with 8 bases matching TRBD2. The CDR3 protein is CASSPRLTSETYEQYF. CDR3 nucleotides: TGTGCCAGCTCACCACGATTGACTAGCGAAACCTACGAGCAGTACTTC.